In this sample, the clone carrying this TCR beta chain turned up many times. The target antigen is unknown. The data were taken from a study of CD8+CD57+ T cells in acquired aplastic anemia. Study information: Mean yield of DNA from sorted CD4+ and CD8+ cells was 2.5 to 4 ug. Healthy donors had, on average, about 10.8 million reads for their CD4+ cells. General study findings and limits: Found in both controls and patients were approximately 30 CD8+ CDR3 sequences. Simpson's diversity of CD8+ cells was not significantly different in patients compared with controls.

V lost 0 bases and J lost 0, with 18 bases in between. Looked up from germline, CDR1 is ENHRY and CDR2 is SYGVKD. There are 19 residues in the CDR3. It was genomic DNA that served as the template for profiling TCR beta VDJ and CDR3. TCRdb re-called the reads with MiXCR, one entry per CDR3 protein. The repertoire consists of about 220,000 distinct CDR3 sequences, with approximately 35% occurring once and the leading ten covering roughly 1.1%. What was sequenced was sorted CD4+, CD8+, or CD8+CD57+ T cells (not recorded which) from PBMCs. This TCR was recovered from a human donor in good health, serving as a control. This chain joins TRBV10-3 and TRBJ1-3; D may be TRBD1 (5 bases). CDR3 sequence: CAISESKWGPQVSGNTIYF. The CDR3 region has the DNA TGTGCCATCAGTGAGTCGAAATGGGGTCCACAGGTCTCTGGAAACACCATATATTTT.